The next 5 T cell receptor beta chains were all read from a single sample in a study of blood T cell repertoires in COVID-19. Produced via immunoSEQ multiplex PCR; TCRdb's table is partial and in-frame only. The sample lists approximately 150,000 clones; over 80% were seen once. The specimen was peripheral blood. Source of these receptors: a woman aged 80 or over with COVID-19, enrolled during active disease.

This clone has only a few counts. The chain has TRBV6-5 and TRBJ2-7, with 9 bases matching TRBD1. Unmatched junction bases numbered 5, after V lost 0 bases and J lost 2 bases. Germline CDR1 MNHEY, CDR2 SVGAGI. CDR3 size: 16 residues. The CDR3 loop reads CASSYSTGGKAYEQYF. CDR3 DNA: TGTGCCAGCAGTTACTCGACAGGGGGGAAAGCCTACGAGCAGTACTTC.

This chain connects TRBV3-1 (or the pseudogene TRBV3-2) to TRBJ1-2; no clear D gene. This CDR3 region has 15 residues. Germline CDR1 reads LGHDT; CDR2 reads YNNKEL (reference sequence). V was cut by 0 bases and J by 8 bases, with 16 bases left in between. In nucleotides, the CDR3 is TGTGCCAGCAGCCAAGATCTTGGACGCCGGGGAGGCTACACCTTC. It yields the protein CASSQDLGRRGGYTF.

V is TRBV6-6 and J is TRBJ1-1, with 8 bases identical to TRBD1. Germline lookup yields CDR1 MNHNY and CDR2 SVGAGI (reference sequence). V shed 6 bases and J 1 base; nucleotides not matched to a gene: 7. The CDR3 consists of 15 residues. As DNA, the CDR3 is TGTGCCAGCAGCCTCCGGGACAGGTGGAACACTGAAGCTTTCTTT. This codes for CASSLRDRWNTEAFF.

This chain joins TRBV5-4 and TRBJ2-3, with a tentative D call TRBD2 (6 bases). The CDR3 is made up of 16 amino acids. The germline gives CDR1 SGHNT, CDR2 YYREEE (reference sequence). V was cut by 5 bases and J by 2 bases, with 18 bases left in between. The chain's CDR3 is CASRRGGGEITDTQYF. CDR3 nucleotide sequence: TGTGCCAGCAGACGGGGCGGCGGGGAGATCACAGATACGCAGTATTTT. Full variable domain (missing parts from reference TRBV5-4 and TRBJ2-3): ETGVTQSPTHLIKTRGQQVTLRCSSQSGHNTVSWYQQALGQGPQFIFQYYREEENGRGNFPPRFSGLQFPNYSSELNVNALELDDSALYLCASRRGGGEITDTQYFGPGTRLTVL.

The CDR3, as DNA: TGTGCCAGCAGCCAATTGTCGGACACTGAAGCTTTCTTT. Its protein is CASSQLSDTEAFF. This chain connects TRBV4-2 to TRBJ1-1, with unresolved D. The germline V gene encodes CDR1 LGHNA and CDR2 YNFKEQ. CDR3 size: 13 residues. V lost 2 bases, J lost 3 bases, and 7 bases lay in between.